This T cell receptor (beta chain) appears in the sequencing data of a study of spatial heterogeneity in lung cancer. The germline V and J ends were trimmed by 2 bases and 1 base, with 15 bases remaining between them. Per germline, CDR1 SGHRS and CDR2 YFSETQ. The CDR3 has 16 amino acids. Study results and caveats: The appearance of ubiquitous expanded tumor TCRs in blood was greater at resection than follow-up.

A note on this clonotype: Its antigen is still unknown.

The sample's time point: sample taken at primary tumor resection. Unsorted whole RNA from tumor, nontumor lung or frozen PBMC underwent sequencing. The donor population consisted of 72 patients with untreated, early-stage non-small cell lung cancer. One entry per CDR3 protein, called by TCRdb with MiXCR from the 5' RACE reads. Seen here are about 82,000 distinct CDR3 sequences, 10% to 15% observed once, and the top ten hold 4.6%. V is TRBV5-1 and J is TRBJ2-5; D unresolved. The starting material was PBMCs, obtained at surgery. This sequence originates from a male donor with early-stage non-small cell lung cancer. The CDR3 spells CASSFQPDGFQETQYF. CDR3 coding DNA: TGCGCCAGCAGCTTTCAACCCGACGGATTCCAAGAGACCCAGTACTTC.